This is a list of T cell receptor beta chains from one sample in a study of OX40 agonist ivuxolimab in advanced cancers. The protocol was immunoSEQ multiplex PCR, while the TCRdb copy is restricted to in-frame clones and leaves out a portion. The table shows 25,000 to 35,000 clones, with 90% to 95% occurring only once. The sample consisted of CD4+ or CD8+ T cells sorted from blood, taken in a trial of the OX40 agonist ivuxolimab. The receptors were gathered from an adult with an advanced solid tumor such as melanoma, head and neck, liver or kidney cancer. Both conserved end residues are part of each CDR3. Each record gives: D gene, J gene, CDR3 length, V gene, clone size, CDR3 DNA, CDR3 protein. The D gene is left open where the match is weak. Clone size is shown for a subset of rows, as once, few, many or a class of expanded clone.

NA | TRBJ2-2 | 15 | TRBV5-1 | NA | TGCGCCAGCAGACAGGACAGATCGAACACCGGGGAGCTGTTTTTT | CASRQDRSNTGELFF
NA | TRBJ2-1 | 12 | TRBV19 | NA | TGTGCCAGTAAAGGACAGAAGAATGAGCAGTTCTTC | CASKGQKNEQFF
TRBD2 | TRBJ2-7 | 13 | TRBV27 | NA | TGTGCCAGCAGTAGCGGGAGGTCCTACGAGCAGTACTTC | CASSSGRSYEQYF
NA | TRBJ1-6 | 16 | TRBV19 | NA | TGTGCCAGTAGTACGTGGCTGCCAGGCGGCAAATCACCCCTCCACTTT | CASSTWLPGGKSPLHF
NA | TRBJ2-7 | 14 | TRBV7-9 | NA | TGTGCCAGCAGTAGGACGGGGAGCTCCTACGAGCAGTACTTC | CASSRTGSSYEQYF
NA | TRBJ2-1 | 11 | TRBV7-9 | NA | TGTGCCAGCAGAGTTAAGGATGAGCAGTTCTTC | CASRVKDEQFF
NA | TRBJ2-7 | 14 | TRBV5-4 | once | TGTGCCAGCAGCTTGGAGCACAGCTCCTACGAGCAGTACTTC | CASSLEHSSYEQYF
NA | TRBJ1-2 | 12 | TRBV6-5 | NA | TGTGCCAGCAGCCCAGGTTTTTTCGGCTACACCTTC | CASSPGFFGYTF
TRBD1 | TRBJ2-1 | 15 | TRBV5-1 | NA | TGCGCCAGCAGCTTGGCCCAGGGGGCCGACAATGAGCAGTTCTTC | CASSLAQGADNEQFF
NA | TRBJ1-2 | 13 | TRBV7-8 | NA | TGTGCCAGCAGCCCCACAGGAGGGTATGGCTACACCTTC | CASSPTGGYGYTF
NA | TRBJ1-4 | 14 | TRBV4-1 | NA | TGCGCCAGCAGGCCCGGGACGCTCGATGAAAAACTGTTTTTT | CASRPGTLDEKLFF
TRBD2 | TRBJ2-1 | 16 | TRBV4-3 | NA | TGCGCCAGCAGCCAGATTAGCGGGAGGCTCCACAATGAGCAGTTCTTC | CASSQISGRLHNEQFF
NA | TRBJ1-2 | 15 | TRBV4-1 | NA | TGCGCCAGCAGCCTAGGAAGGCCAGGGGCCTATGGCTACACCTTC | CASSLGRPGAYGYTF
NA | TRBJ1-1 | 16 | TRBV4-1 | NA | TGCGCCAGCAGCCATCCCCCCGGGACGGTGAACACTGAAGCTTTCTTT | CASSHPPGTVNTEAFF
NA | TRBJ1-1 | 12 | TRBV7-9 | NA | TGTGCCAGCAGCCCTTCGGGGAATGAAGCTTTCTTT | CASSPSGNEAFF
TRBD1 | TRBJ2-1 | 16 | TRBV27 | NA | TGTGCCAGCAGTTCCCTGACAGGGGGCCCTTACAATGAGCAGTTCTTC | CASSSLTGGPYNEQFF
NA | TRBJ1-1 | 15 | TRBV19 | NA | TGTGCCAGTAGTAGCGGGCCCGGACAGTACACTGAAGCTTTCTTT | CASSSGPGQYTEAFF
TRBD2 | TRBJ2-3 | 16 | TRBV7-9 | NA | TGTGCCAGCAGCCCTGTTAGCGGGGGGAGCACAGATACGCAGTATTTT | CASSPVSGGSTDTQYF
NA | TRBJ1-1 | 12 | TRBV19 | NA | TGTGCCAGTAGTATACGATACACTGAAGCTTTCTTT | CASSIRYTEAFF
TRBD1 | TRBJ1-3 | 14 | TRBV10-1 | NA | TGCGCCAGGACCCCCGGACAGGGGACAAACACCATATATTTT | CARTPGQGTNTIYF
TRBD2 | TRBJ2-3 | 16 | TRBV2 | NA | TGTGCCAGCACTTTACTAGCGGGGGATCCCACAGATACGCAGTATTTT | CASTLLAGDPTDTQYF
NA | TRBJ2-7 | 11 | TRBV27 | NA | TGTGCCAGCAGTACCTCCTACGAGCAGTACTTC | CASSTSYEQYF
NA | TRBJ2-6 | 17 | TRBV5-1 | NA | TGCGCCAGCACCACAAGTCGTGAGAGCTCTGGGGCCAACGTCCTGACTTTC | CASTTSRESSGANVLTF
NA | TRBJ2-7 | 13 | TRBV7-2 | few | TGTGCCAGCAGCTTAATGAGGGGCTACGAGCAGTACTTC | CASSLMRGYEQYF
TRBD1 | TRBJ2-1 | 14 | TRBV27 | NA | TGTGCCAGCAGTCTGGGACAGGTGGGCAATGAGCAGTTCTTC | CASSLGQVGNEQFF
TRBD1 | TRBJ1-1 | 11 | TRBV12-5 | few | TGTGCTAGCGATACAGGGGAGGAAGCTTTCTTT | CASDTGEEAFF
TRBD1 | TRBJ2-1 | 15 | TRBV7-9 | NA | TGTGCCAGCAGCTCCCCGGGACAGCCTAACGATGAGCAGTTCTTC | CASSSPGQPNDEQFF
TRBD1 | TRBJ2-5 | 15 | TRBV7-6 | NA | TGTGCCAGCAGCTTAACTACAGGGGTTGTGCAGACCCAGTACTTC | CASSLTTGVVQTQYF
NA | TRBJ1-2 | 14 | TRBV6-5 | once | TGTGCCAGCAGTTACTCTCCGGAGGGCATGGGCTACACCTTC | CASSYSPEGMGYTF
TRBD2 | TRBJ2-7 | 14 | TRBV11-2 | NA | TGTGCCAGCAGCTTGACTAGCGTACCCTACGAGCAGTACTTC | CASSLTSVPYEQYF
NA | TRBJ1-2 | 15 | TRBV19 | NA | TGTGCCAGTAGTACCTCCGGGTCCCCTGTTTGGGGCTACACCTTC | CASSTSGSPVWGYTF
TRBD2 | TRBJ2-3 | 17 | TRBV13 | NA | TGTGCCAGCAGCTCGCTGGCGGAGCGGGGAAGCACAGATACGCAGTATTTT | CASSSLAERGSTDTQYF
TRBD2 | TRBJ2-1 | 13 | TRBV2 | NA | TGTGCCACTCCGGGACTAGCTAGCGATGAGCAGTTCTTC | CATPGLASDEQFF
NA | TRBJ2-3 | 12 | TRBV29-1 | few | TGCAGCCCCACCATACGTCCAGATACGCAGTATTTT | CSPTIRPDTQYF
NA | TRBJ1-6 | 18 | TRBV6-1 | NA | TGTGCCAGCAGTGTAGGTGCCGTTTTTAGCTCCTATAATTCACCCCTCCACTTT | CASSVGAVFSSYNSPLHF
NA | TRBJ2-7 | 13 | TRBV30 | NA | TGTGCCTCTTCGAGGGGGGAGAGATACGAGCAGTACTTC | CASSRGERYEQYF
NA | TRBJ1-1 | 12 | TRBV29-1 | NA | TGCAGCGTTGAGAGGATGAACACTGAAGCTTTCTTT | CSVERMNTEAFF
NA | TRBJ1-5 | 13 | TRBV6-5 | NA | TGTGCCAGCAGCGACAGGAGCAATCAGCCCCAGCATTTT | CASSDRSNQPQHF